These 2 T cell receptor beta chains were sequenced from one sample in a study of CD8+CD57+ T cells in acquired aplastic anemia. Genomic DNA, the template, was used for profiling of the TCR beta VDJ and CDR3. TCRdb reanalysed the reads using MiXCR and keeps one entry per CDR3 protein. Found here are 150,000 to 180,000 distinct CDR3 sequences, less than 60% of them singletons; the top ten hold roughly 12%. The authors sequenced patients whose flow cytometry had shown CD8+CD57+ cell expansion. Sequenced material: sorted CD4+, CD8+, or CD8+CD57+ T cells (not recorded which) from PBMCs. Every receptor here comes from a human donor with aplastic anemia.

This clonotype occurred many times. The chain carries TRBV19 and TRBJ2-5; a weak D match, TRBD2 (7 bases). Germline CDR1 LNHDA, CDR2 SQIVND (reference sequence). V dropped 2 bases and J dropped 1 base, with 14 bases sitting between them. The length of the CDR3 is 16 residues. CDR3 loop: CASSIWGGVPQETQYF. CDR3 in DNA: TGTGCCAGTAGTATATGGGGGGGCGTCCCCCAAGAGACCCAGTACTTC.

CDR3 protein: CASSEDRGRLMSTEAFF. CDR3 in DNA: TGCGCCAGCAGTGAAGACAGGGGGCGGCTCATGAGCACTGAAGCTTTCTTT. The chain is built from TRBV10-2 and TRBJ1-1; 10 nucleotides match TRBD1. V lost 3 bases to trimming and J lost 4 bases; unmatched junction nucleotides: 11. Germline CDR1 WSHSY, CDR2 SAAADI. CDR3 size: 17 residues.